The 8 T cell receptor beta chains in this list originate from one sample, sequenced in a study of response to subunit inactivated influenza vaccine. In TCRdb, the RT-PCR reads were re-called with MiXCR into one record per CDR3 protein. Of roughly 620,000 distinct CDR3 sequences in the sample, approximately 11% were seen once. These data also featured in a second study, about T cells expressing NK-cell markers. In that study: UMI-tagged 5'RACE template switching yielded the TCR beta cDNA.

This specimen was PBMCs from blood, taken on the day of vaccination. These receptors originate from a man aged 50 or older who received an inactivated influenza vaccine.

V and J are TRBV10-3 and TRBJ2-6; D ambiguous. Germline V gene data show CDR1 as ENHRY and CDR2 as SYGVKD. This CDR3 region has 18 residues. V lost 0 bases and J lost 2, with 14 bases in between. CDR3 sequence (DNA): TGTGCCATCAGTGAGTCGAGACTTACGTTCCCTGGGGCCAACGTCCTGACTTTC. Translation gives CAISESRLTFPGANVLTF.

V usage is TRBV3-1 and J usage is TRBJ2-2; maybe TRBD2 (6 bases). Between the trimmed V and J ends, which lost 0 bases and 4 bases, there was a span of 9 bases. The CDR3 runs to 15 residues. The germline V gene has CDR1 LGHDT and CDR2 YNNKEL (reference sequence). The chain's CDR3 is CASSQEGGVTGELFF. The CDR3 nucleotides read TGTGCCAGCAGCCAAGAGGGCGGGGTCACCGGGGAGCTGTTTTTT. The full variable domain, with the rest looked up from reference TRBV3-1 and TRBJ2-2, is DTAVSQTPKYLVTQMGNDKSIKCEQNLGHDTMYWYKQDSKKFLKIMFSYNNKELIINETVPNRFSPKSPDKAHLNLHINSLELGDSAVYFCASSQEGGVTGELFFGEGSRLTVL.

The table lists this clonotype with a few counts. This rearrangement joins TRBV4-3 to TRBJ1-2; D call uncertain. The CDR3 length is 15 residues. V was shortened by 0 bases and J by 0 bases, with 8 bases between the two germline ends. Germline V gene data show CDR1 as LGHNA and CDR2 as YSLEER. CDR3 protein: CASSQDGLANYGYTF. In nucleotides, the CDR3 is TGCGCCAGCAGCCAAGATGGCCTTGCTAACTATGGCTACACCTTC.

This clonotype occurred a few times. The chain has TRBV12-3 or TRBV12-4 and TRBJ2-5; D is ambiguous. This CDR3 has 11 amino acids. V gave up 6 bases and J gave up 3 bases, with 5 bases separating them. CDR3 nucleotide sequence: TGTGCCAGCAGACAAGAAGAGACCCAGTACTTC. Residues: CASRQEETQYF.

CDR3 coding DNA: TGCGCCAGCAGCCAAGACGAGGCGGGGGGGCCGGGGACCCAGTACTTC. Translated, it gives CASSQDEAGGPGTQYF. The J gene is TRBJ2-5, the V gene TRBV4-1, with TRBD2 identical over 9 bases. Germline CDR1 and CDR2: MGHRA and YSYEKL. CDR3 size: 16 residues. Trimming removed 0 bases from V and 7 bases from J; junction bases left unmatched: 9.

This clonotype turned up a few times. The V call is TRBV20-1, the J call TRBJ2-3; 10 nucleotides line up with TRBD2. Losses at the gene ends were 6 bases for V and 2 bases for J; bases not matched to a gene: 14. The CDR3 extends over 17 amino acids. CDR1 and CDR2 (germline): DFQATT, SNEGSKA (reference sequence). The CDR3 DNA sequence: TGCAGTGCCCTCACCATTTTACTAGCGGGGAACACAGATACGCAGTATTTT. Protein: CSALTILLAGNTDTQYF.

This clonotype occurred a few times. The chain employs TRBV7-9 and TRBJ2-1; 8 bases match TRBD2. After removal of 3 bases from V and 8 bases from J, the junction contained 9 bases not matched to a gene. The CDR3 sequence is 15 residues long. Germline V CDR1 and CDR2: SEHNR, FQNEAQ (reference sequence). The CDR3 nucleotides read TGTGCCAGCAGCTTGAACAGCGGGAGTAGGTATGAGCAGTTCTTC. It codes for CASSLNSGSRYEQFF.

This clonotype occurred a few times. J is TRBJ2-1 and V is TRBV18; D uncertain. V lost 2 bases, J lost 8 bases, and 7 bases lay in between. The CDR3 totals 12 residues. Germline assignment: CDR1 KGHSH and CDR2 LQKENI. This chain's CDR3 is CASSPDLYEQFF. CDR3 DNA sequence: TGTGCCAGCTCACCAGACCTATATGAGCAGTTCTTC.